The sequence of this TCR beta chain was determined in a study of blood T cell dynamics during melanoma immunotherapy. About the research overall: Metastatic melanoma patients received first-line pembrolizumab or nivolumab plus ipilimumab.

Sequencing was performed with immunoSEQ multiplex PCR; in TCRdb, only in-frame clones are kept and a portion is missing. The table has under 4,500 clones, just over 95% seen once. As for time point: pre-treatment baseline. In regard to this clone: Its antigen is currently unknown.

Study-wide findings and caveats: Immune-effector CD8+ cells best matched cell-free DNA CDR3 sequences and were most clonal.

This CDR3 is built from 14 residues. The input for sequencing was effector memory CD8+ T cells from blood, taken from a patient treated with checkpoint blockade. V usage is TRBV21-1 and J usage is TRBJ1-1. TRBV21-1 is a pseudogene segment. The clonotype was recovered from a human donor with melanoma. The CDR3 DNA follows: TGTGCCAGCAGCAAAAGGTCGCTGGGTCCTGAAGCTTTCTTT. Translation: CASSKRSLGPEAFF.